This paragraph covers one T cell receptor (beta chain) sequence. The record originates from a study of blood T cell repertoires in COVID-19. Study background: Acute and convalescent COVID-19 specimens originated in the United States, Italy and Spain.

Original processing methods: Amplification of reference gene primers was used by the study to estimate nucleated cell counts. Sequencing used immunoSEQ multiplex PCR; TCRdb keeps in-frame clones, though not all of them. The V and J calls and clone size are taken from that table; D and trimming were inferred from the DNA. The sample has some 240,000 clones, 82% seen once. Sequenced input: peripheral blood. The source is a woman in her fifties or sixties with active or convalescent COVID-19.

CDR3 region: CAWSPGLVEAGELFF. The CDR3 region has the DNA TGTGCCTGGAGCCCCGGACTAGTGGAGGCCGGGGAGCTGTTTTTT. V is TRBV30 and J is TRBJ2-2; TRBD2 matches 7 bases. CDR3 length equals 15 residues. The germline V gene encodes CDR1 GTSNPN and CDR2 SVGIG (reference sequence). The ends lost 3 bases at V and 6 bases at J; junction bases unmatched: 10.